These 9 T cell receptor beta chains were sequenced from one sample in a study of OX40 agonist ivuxolimab in advanced cancers. Some clones are missing from TCRdb's copy, which holds only in-frame ones; the method was immunoSEQ multiplex PCR. The table includes about 31,000 clones, roughly 82% detected once. This sample comprised CD4+ or CD8+ T cells sorted from blood, obtained in a trial of the OX40 agonist ivuxolimab. The receptors were sampled from an adult with an advanced solid tumor such as melanoma, head and neck, liver or kidney cancer.

The chain joins TRBV5-1 to TRBJ2-1, with TRBD1 matching 10 bases. This CDR3 has 16 residues. Germline CDR1 and CDR2: SGHRS and YFSETQ. The V and J ends lost 5 bases and 2 bases, in that order; junction bases with no gene match: 7. This CDR3 reads CASRSTGTGAYNEQFF. The CDR3 region has the DNA TGCGCCAGCAGATCTACCGGGACAGGGGCCTACAATGAGCAGTTCTTC. The entire variable domain, with the rest obtained from reference TRBV5-1 and TRBJ2-1, is as follows: KAGVTQTPRYLIKTRGQQVTLSCSPISGHRSVSWYQQTPGQGLQFLFEYFSETQRNKGNFPGRFSGRQFSNSRSEMNVSTLELGDSALYLCASRSTGTGAYNEQFFGPGTRLTVL.

V gene TRBV10-3 combines with J gene TRBJ2-1; D remains unclear. Trimming pared 0 bases from V and 0 bases from J, leaving 12 bases between. The CDR3 has 17 residues. The germline gives CDR1 ENHRY, CDR2 SYGVKD. The CDR3 loop reads CAISESVDRSSYNEQFF. In DNA form, the CDR3 reads TGTGCCATCAGTGAGTCGGTCGACCGTAGCTCCTACAATGAGCAGTTCTTC.

This chain uses TRBV2 with TRBJ2-1; possibly TRBD2 for D (6 bases). Per germline, CDR1 SNHLY and CDR2 FYNNEI. The CDR3 runs to 15 residues. The V end lost 5 bases, the J end lost 4 bases, and 15 bases lay between the germline ends. The CDR3 loop is CASSLTRGAYNEQFF. CDR3 nucleotide sequence: TGTGCCAGCAGTTTGACTAGGGGAGCATACAATGAGCAGTTCTTC.

This rearrangement joins TRBV30 to TRBJ1-5, with D unresolved. CDR1 is GTSNPN, CDR2 SVGIG, per germline (reference sequence). CDR3 length equals 14 residues. V gave up 1 base and J gave up 6 bases, with 13 bases separating them. The CDR3: CAWSDTAFGQPQHF. The CDR3 DNA reads TGTGCCTGGAGTGACACAGCGTTCGGTCAGCCCCAGCATTTT.

The chain is built from TRBV6-4 and TRBJ2-1, with D perhaps TRBD1 (7 bases). V dropped 0 bases and J dropped 9 bases, with 15 bases sitting between them. The V gene's germline CDR1 is MRHNA and CDR2 SNTAGT. This CDR3 region has 15 residues. As DNA, the CDR3 is TGTGCCAGCAGTGACTCAGGAGGGGGCGGCGGTGAGCAGTTCTTC. Amino acids: CASSDSGGGGGEQFF.

The chain combines TRBV28 with TRBJ2-7; weak D call: TRBD1 (6 bases). The CDR3 has 14 amino acids. Trimming pared 2 bases from V and 3 bases from J, leaving 11 bases between. Germline values: CDR1 MDHEN, CDR2 SYDVKM. CDR3 DNA: TGTGCCAGCAGTTTACCGGGACACAGCTACGAGCAGTACTTC. It encodes CASSLPGHSYEQYF.

The chain recombines TRBV7-4 with TRBJ2-5; TRBD2 aligns across 11 bases. The CDR3 is 15 residues long. The junction had 2 bases not matched to a gene; V was cut back by 0 bases and J by 5 bases. Germline V gene lookup returns CDR1 SGHVT and CDR2 SQSDAQ. CDR3 DNA sequence: TGTGCCAGCAGCTTAGCTTCTAGCGGGAGGGAGACCCAGTACTTC. Translation gives CASSLASSGRETQYF.

The V call is TRBV28, the J call TRBJ2-7; 12 bases are a match to TRBD2. This CDR3 has 13 residues. J was trimmed by 7 bases and V by 6 bases; bases with no gene match: 4. CDR1 is MDHEN and CDR2 is SYDVKM in the germline V gene. Here the CDR3 reads CASRTSGGEEQYF. CDR3 DNA sequence: TGTGCCAGCAGGACTAGCGGGGGTGAGGAGCAGTACTTC.

The chain joins TRBV2 to TRBJ1-6, with D possibly being TRBD1 (6 bases). Germline-derived CDR1 and CDR2 are SNHLY and FYNNEI. The ends were cut back, 3 bases at V and 7 bases at J, with 10 bases in the middle. CDR3 length: 14 residues. This chain's CDR3 is CASSDRGRNSPLHF. The CDR3 nucleotides are TGTGCCAGCAGTGATAGGGGGAGGAATTCACCCCTCCACTTT.